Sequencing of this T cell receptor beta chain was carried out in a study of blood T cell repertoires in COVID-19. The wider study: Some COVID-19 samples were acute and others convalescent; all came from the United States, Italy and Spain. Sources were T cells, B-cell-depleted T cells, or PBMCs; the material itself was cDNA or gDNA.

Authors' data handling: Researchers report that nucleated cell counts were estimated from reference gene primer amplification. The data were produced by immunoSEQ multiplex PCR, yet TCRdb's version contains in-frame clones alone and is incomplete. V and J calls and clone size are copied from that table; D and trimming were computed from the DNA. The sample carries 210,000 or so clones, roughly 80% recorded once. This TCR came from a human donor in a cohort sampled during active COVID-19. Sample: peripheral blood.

In DNA form, the CDR3 reads TGTGCCAGCAGTGAAGTGGGGCTAGCGGGGGGCAACACCGGGGAGCTGTTTTTT. Protein sequence: CASSEVGLAGGNTGELFF. The chain links TRBV6-1 to TRBJ2-2, with 11 positions matching TRBD2. Germline V gene lookup returns CDR1 MNHNS and CDR2 SASEGT. J was trimmed by 2 bases and V by 1 base; bases with no gene match: 6. CDR3 size: 18 residues.